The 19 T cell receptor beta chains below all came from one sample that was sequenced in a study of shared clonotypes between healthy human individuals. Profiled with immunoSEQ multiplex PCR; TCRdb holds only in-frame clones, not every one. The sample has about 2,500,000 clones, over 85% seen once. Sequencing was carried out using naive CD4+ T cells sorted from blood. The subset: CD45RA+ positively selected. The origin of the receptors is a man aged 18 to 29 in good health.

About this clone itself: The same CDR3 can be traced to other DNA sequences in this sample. The chain's CDR3 is CASFMNTEAFF. CDR3 DNA sequence: TGTGCCAGCTTCATGAACACTGAAGCTTTCTTT. The chain uses TRBV28 and TRBJ1-1; D gene ambiguous. Germline V gene data show CDR1 as MDHEN and CDR2 as SYDVKM. V was shortened by 8 bases and J by 0 bases, with 4 bases between the two germline ends. The length of the CDR3 is 11 residues.

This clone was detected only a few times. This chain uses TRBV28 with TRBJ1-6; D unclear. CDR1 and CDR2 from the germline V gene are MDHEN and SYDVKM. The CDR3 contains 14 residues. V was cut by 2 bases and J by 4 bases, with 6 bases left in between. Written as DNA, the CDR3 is TGTGCCAGCAGTTTAGCCAGGTATAATTCACCCCTCCACTTT. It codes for CASSLARYNSPLHF.

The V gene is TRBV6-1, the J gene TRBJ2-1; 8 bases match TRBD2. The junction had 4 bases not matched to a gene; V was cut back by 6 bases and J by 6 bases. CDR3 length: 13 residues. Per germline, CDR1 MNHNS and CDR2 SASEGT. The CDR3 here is CASRSGSGNEQFF. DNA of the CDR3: TGTGCCAGCAGAAGCGGGAGTGGCAATGAGCAGTTCTTC.

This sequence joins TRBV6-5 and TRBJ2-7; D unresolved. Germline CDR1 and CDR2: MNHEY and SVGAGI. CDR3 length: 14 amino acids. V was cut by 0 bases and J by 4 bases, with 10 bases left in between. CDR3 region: CASSYSGSRYEQYF. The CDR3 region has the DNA TGTGCCAGCAGTTACTCGGGTTCCCGGTACGAGCAGTACTTC.

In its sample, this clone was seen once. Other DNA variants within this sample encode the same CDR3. The CDR3 loop is CSATGGNEQFF. The CDR3 coding sequence is TGCAGTGCTACCGGAGGGAATGAGCAGTTCTTC. The V and J genes are TRBV20-1 and TRBJ2-1; a weak D match, TRBD2 (6 bases). In germline, CDR1 is DFQATT, CDR2 SNEGSKA (reference sequence). V was trimmed by 4 bases and J by 7 bases, leaving 8 bases between them. CDR3 length: 11 amino acids.

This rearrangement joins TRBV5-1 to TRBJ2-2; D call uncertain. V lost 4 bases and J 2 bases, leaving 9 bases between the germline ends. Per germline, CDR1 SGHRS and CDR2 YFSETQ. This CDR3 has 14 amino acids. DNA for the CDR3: TGCGCCAGCAGCGAAGGGCTAAACACCGGGGAGCTGTTTTTT. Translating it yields CASSEGLNTGELFF.

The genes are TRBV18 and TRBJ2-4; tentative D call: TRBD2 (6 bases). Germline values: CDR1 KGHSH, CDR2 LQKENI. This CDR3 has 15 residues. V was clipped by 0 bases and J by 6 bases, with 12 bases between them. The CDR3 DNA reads TGTGCCAGCTCACCACCGGGGCTAGCGTTAAACATTCAGTACTTC. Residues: CASSPPGLALNIQYF.

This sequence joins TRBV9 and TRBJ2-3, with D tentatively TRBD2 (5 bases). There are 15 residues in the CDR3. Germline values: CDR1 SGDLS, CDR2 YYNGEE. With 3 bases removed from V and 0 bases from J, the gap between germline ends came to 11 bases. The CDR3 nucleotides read TGTGCCAGCAGCGCGGCCGAGCGGAGCACAGATACGCAGTATTTT. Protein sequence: CASSAAERSTDTQYF.

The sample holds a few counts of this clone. For the CDR3, the DNA is TGTGCCAGCAGCTTTGGTCAGGGAGGAAGACCCCTCCACTTT. Protein product: CASSFGQGGRPLHF. V is TRBV7-9 and J is TRBJ1-6, with D perhaps matching TRBD1 (5 bases). Per germline, CDR1 SEHNR and CDR2 FQNEAQ (reference sequence). The CDR3 totals 14 residues. Between the trimmed V and J ends, which lost 3 bases and 12 bases, there was a span of 15 bases.

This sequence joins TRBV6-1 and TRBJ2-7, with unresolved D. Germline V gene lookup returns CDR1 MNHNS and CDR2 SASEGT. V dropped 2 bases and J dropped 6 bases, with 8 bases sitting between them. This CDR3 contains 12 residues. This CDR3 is CASSESWAEQYF. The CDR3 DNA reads TGTGCCAGCAGTGAATCATGGGCCGAGCAGTACTTC.

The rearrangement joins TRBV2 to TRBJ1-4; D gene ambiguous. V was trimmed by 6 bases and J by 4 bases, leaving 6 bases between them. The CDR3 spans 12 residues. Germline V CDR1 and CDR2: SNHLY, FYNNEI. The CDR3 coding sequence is TGTGCCAGCAGGTGGGGTAATGAAAAACTGTTTTTT. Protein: CASRWGNEKLFF.

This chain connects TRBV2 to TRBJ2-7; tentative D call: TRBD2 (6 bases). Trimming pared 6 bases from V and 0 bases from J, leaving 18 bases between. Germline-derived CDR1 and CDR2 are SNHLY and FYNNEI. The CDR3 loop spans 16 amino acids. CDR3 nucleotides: TGTGCCAGCAGCGCGTTCGGGACTCTTAGCTCCTACGAGCAGTACTTC. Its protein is CASSAFGTLSSYEQYF.

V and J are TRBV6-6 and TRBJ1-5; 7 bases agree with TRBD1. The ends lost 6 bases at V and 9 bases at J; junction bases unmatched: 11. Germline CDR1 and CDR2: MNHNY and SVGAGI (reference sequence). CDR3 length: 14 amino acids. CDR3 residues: CASRRTGTVGPQHF. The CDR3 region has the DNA TGTGCCAGCAGGAGAACCGGGACAGTGGGGCCCCAGCATTTT.

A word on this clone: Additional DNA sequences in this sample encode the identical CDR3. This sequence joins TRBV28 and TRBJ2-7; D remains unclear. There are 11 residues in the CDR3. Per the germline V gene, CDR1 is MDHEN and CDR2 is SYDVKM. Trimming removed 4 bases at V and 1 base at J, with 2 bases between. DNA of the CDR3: TGTGCCAGCAGTTGGTCCTACGAGCAGTACTTC. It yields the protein CASSWSYEQYF.

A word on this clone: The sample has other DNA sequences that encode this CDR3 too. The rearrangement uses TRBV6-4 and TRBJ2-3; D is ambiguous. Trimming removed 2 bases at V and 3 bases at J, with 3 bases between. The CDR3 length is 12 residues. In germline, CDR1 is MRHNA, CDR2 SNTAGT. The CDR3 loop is CASSDGTDTQYF. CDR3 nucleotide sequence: TGTGCCAGCAGTGACGGGACAGATACGCAGTATTTT.

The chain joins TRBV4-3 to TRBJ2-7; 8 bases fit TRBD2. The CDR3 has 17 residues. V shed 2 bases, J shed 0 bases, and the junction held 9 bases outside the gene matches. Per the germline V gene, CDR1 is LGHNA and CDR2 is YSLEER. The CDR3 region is CASSQLPSGGSSYEQYF. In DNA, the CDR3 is TGCGCCAGCAGCCAACTCCCATCGGGAGGGAGCTCCTACGAGCAGTACTTC.

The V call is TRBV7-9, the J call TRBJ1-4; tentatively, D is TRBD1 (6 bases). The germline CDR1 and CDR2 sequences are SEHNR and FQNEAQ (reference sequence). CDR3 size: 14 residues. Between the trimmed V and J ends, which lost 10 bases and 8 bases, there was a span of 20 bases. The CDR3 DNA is TGTGCCACTACGCAGGACAGTGCGCCGGAAAAACTGTTTTTT. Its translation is CATTQDSAPEKLFF.

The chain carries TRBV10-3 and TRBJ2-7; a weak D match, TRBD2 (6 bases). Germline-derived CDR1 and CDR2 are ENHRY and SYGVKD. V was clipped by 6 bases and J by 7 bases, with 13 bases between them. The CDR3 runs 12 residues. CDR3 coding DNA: TGTGCCATCAGGACTAGTATGGGTGAGCAGTACTTC. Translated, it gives CAIRTSMGEQYF.

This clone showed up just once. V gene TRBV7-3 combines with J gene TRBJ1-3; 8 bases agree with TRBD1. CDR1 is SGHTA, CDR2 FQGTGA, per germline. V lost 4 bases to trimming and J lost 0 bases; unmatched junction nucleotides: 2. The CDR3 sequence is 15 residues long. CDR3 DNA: TGTGCCAGCAGCTCCACAGGGGGCTCTGGAAACACCATATATTTT. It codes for CASSSTGGSGNTIYF. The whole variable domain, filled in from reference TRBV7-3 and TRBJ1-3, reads GAGVSQTPSNKVTEKGKYVELRCDPISGHTALYWYRQSLGQGPEFLIYFQGTGAADDSGLPNDRFFAVRPEGSVSTLKIQRTERGDSAVYLCASSSTGGSGNTIYFGEGSWLTVV.